One sample yielded the 27 T cell receptor beta chains listed below, sequenced in a study of identical twins. TCRdb reprocessed the 5' RACE reads with MiXCR, giving one entry per CDR3 protein. The sample holds 500,000 to 550,000 distinct CDR3 sequences, approximately 22% seen once. The sample also formed part of further work on T cells expressing NK-cell markers.

The sample consisted of CD4+ T cells sorted from blood. The receptors here all came from a woman aged 18-35 years in good health.

The chain's CDR3 is CASGPTSPKTNEQFF. CDR3 sequence (DNA): TGTGCCAGCGGACCTACTAGTCCGAAAACAAATGAGCAGTTCTTC. V gene TRBV7-9 combines with J gene TRBJ2-1, with a tentative D call TRBD2 (5 bases). CDR3 length: 15 residues. Trimming took 8 bases from V and 7 from J, leaving 21 bases between them. The germline V gene has CDR1 SEHNR and CDR2 FQNEAQ (reference sequence).

This clonotype was observed a handful of times. The V and J genes are TRBV5-1 and TRBJ2-7; 10 bases match TRBD2. This CDR3 contains 16 residues. In germline, CDR1 is SGHRS, CDR2 YFSETQ. J was trimmed by 5 bases and V by 2 bases; bases with no gene match: 10. DNA for the CDR3: TGCGCCAGCAGCTTCTCCTCCAGCGGGGGGGTCCACGAGCAGTACTTC. It yields the protein CASSFSSSGGVHEQYF.

This clonotype was seen a few times. The chain has TRBV19 and TRBJ1-1; D is unresolved. This CDR3 has 14 amino acids. The V gene's germline CDR1 is LNHDA and CDR2 SQIVND (reference sequence). Trimming took off 6 bases at V and 3 bases at J, with 14 bases between the two ends. The CDR3 loop is CASSSIELDTEAFF. The CDR3, as DNA: TGTGCCAGTAGCTCTATAGAGCTGGACACTGAAGCTTTCTTT.

This clonotype was seen ten or more times. The rearrangement uses TRBV28 and TRBJ2-7; 8 bases align to TRBD2. This CDR3 spans 12 amino acids. Looked up from germline, CDR1 is MDHEN and CDR2 is SYDVKM. The V segment lost 5 bases and the J segment 5 bases; nucleotides outside the gene matches: 2. The CDR3 DNA reads TGTGCCAGCAGTAGCGGGGGCCACGAGCAGTACTTC. Translation: CASSSGGHEQYF. Looking up the rest from reference TRBV28 and TRBJ2-7 gives the full variable domain: DVKVTQSSRYLVKRTGEKVFLECVQDMDHENMFWYRQDPGLGLRLIYFSYDVKMKEKGDIPEGYSVSREKKERFSLILESASTNQTSMYLCASSSGGHEQYFGPGTRLTVT.

This clonotype was seen a few times. The chain is built from TRBV29-1 and TRBJ2-5; no definite D call. Trimming stripped 4 bases from V and 2 bases from J, with 8 bases between. The CDR3 loop spans 12 amino acids. Germline values: CDR1 SQVTM, CDR2 ANQGSEA. CDR3 coding DNA: TGCAGCGTTGCAAGGCAGCAAGAGACCCAGTACTTC. It yields the protein CSVARQQETQYF.

This clonotype was counted many times. This chain joins TRBV6-1 and TRBJ1-2; D perhaps matches TRBD1 (6 bases). Germline CDR1 MNHNS, CDR2 SASEGT. V was clipped by 6 bases and J by 2 bases, with 10 bases between them. The CDR3 contains 13 residues. The CDR3 bases are TGTGCCAGCAGAAGACAGGTGAACTATGGCTACACCTTC. As protein: CASRRQVNYGYTF.

This clonotype was recorded a few times. This chain links TRBV5-1 with TRBJ2-7, with D unclear. Germline values: CDR1 SGHRS, CDR2 YFSETQ. The germline V and J ends were trimmed by 1 base and 3 bases, with 11 bases remaining between them. The CDR3 runs to 14 residues. The CDR3 is CASSLLDPSYEQYF. The DNA of the CDR3 is TGCGCCAGCAGCTTGCTGGACCCGAGCTACGAGCAGTACTTC.

This clonotype was counted only a few times. The gene calls are TRBV20-1 and TRBJ2-7; D tentatively reads TRBD1 or TRBD2 (5 bases each). This CDR3 is 15 amino acids long. The ends were cut back, 5 bases at V and 5 bases at J, with 22 bases in the middle. CDR1 and CDR2 from the germline V gene are DFQATT and SNEGSKA (reference sequence). Here the CDR3 reads CSAEALGAVAHEQYF. The CDR3 DNA reads TGCAGTGCTGAGGCCCTCGGGGCAGTGGCGCACGAGCAGTACTTC.

This clonotype was recorded many times. The chain uses TRBV12-3 or TRBV12-4 and TRBJ2-4; the D is unclear. V was pared by 3 bases and J by 7 bases, with 13 bases between. CDR3 size: 14 residues. The CDR3 DNA is TGTGCCAGCAGTTTTTTAGCATCTTTGAACATTCAGTACTTC. This gives the protein CASSFLASLNIQYF.

A word on this clonotype: The junction departs from germline at one end; a sequencing error may be responsible. The chain recombines TRBV20-1 with TRBJ2-7; TRBD2 matches 7 bases. The CDR3 has 14 amino acids. Per the germline V gene, CDR1 is DFQATT and CDR2 is SNEGSKA (reference sequence). CDR3 DNA: TGCAGTGCTAGAACCGGGACTAACCGAGAGGAGCAGAACTTC. As protein: CSARTGTNREEQNF.

This chain connects TRBV5-1 to TRBJ2-3; D is undetermined. Germline V gene data show CDR1 as SGHRS and CDR2 as YFSETQ. The V and J ends lost 0 bases and 2 bases respectively, with 10 bases between them. The length of the CDR3 is 15 residues. The CDR3 sequence: CASSLVNRNTDTQYF. The DNA of the CDR3 is TGCGCCAGCAGCTTGGTTAACAGAAACACAGATACGCAGTATTTT. Supplemented by reference TRBV5-1 and TRBJ2-3, the full variable domain reads KAGVTQTPRYLIKTRGQQVTLSCSPISGHRSVSWYQQTPGQGLQFLFEYFSETQRNKGNFPGRFSGRQFSNSRSEMNVSTLELGDSALYLCASSLVNRNTDTQYFGPGTRLTVL.

The sample holds a few counts of this clonotype. The chain couples TRBV5-5 to TRBJ2-5; D is perhaps TRBD1 (6 bases). Trimming shortened V by 4 bases and J by 1 base, and 20 bases separated the two germline ends. The CDR3 length is 17 residues. Looked up from germline, CDR1 is SGHKS and CDR2 is YYEKEE (reference sequence). CDR3 bases: TGTGCCAGCAGCCCGACGTTGGGGGCAAATCTCCAAGAGACCCAGTACTTC. Its protein product is CASSPTLGANLQETQYF.

This clonotype was recorded many times. The rearrangement links TRBV7-9 to TRBJ2-1; D unresolved. CDR1 and CDR2 (germline): SEHNR, FQNEAQ (reference sequence). The CDR3 is made up of 11 amino acids. Trimming left V 5 bases short and J 7 bases short, with 6 bases between. The CDR3 loop is CASSLLNEQFF. The CDR3 coding sequence is TGTGCCAGCAGCCTGCTGAATGAGCAGTTCTTC.

The chain carries TRBV20-1 and TRBJ2-5; no clear D gene. This CDR3 is built from 13 residues. V shed 0 bases and J shed 5 bases, with 10 bases lying between them. CDR1 and CDR2 from the germline V gene are DFQATT and SNEGSKA (reference sequence). CDR3 bases: TGCAGTGCTAGAGAGATCTATGCGGAGACCCAGTACTTC. Its translation: CSAREIYAETQYF.

This sequence joins TRBV11-2 and TRBJ1-5; unclear D gene. The CDR3 covers 16 residues. Deletions cut 0 bases from V and 1 base from J, with 10 bases between. CDR1 is SGHAT and CDR2 is FQNNGV in the germline V gene. The CDR3 region has the DNA TGTGCCAGCAGCTTAGAAGGCAGTGGAAGCAATCAGCCCCAGCATTTT. This sequence encodes CASSLEGSGSNQPQHF.

The V and J genes are TRBV6-2 or TRBV6-3 and TRBJ1-1; no reliable D call. CDR3 length: 13 residues. The germline gives CDR1 MNHEY, CDR2 SVGEGT. Trimming pared 6 bases from V and 0 bases from J, leaving 8 bases between. CDR3 loop: CASRRHLNTEAFF. For the CDR3, the DNA is TGTGCCAGCAGAAGACACCTGAACACTGAAGCTTTCTTT.

This clonotype came up once. The chain combines TRBV18 with TRBJ1-1, with D unresolved. CDR1 is KGHSH and CDR2 is LQKENI in the germline V gene. With 0 bases removed from V and 1 base from J, the gap between germline ends came to 9 bases. This CDR3 contains 15 residues. CDR3 amino acids: CASSPPVARNTEAFF. The CDR3 DNA reads as TGTGCCAGCTCACCACCAGTAGCCCGGAACACTGAAGCTTTCTTT.

This chain links TRBV13 with TRBJ2-7, with 7 bases identical to TRBD1. The trim removed 5 bases at V and 3 bases at J, leaving 7 bases unmatched. The CDR3 is made up of 14 amino acids. Germline V lookup: CDR1 PRHDT, CDR2 FYEKMQ (reference sequence). The CDR3 DNA follows: TGTGCCAGCAGCCAAATGGGACAGAGCTACGAGCAGTACTTC. It codes for CASSQMGQSYEQYF.

The rearrangement joins TRBV27 to TRBJ2-7, with TRBD2 matching over 7 bases. CDR1 is MNHEY and CDR2 is SMNVEV in the germline V gene (reference sequence). Unmatched junction bases numbered 5, after V lost 5 bases and J lost 1 base. The CDR3 is 14 residues long. Here the CDR3 reads CASSTRLASYEQYF. The CDR3 nucleotides are TGTGCCAGCAGTACCCGACTAGCTTCCTACGAGCAGTACTTC.

This clonotype has a handful of counts. The rearrangement joins TRBV5-1 to TRBJ2-1; tentative D call: TRBD2 (8 bases). The CDR3 spans 15 residues. V was cut by 6 bases and J by 0 bases, with 13 bases left in between. Per the germline V gene, CDR1 is SGHRS and CDR2 is YFSETQ. CDR3 loop: CASNGGDSSYNEQFF. As DNA, the CDR3 is TGCGCCAGCAACGGGGGGGACAGCTCCTACAATGAGCAGTTCTTC.

The rearrangement uses TRBV27 and TRBJ2-1; a weak D match, TRBD2 (5 bases). Germline CDR1 MNHEY, CDR2 SMNVEV (reference sequence). The CDR3 has 16 residues. Trimming pared 4 bases from V and 0 bases from J, leaving 13 bases between. CDR3 sequence (DNA): TGTGCCAGCAGTTCCCTCATGGGGAGCTCCTACAATGAGCAGTTCTTC. The encoded protein is CASSSLMGSSYNEQFF.

This clonotype showed up just once. The J gene is TRBJ2-3, the V gene TRBV25-1; 11 bases are shared with TRBD2. V lost 3 bases and J lost 5; bases outside the gene matches: 7. Germline-derived CDR1 and CDR2 are MGHDK and SYGVNS. This CDR3 spans 16 amino acids. The CDR3 loop reads CASSDLAGGIGDTQYF. In nucleotides, the CDR3 is TGTGCCAGCAGTGATCTAGCGGGAGGAATAGGAGATACGCAGTATTTT.

V gene TRBV12-3 or TRBV12-4 combines with J gene TRBJ1-3, with D hard to call. V shed 5 bases and J shed 0 bases, with 8 bases lying between them. The CDR3 loop spans 14 amino acids. The CDR3 bases are TGTGCCAGCAGTAAAGGCACCTCTGGAAACACCATATATTTT. Amino acids: CASSKGTSGNTIYF.

The chain is built from TRBV25-1 and TRBJ2-3; 10 nucleotides align to TRBD2. J gave up 6 bases and V 3 bases, and 9 bases lay outside the gene matches. Germline V lookup: CDR1 MGHDK, CDR2 SYGVNS. The CDR3 has 16 amino acids. The CDR3 bases are TGTGCCAGCAGTGATTCTAGCGGGAGAACCTCGGATACGCAGTATTTT. It translates to CASSDSSGRTSDTQYF.

This clonotype was seen only a few times. This chain links TRBV15 with TRBJ2-7, with D perhaps matching TRBD2 (6 bases). The CDR3 contains 15 residues. With 1 base removed from V and 2 bases from J, the gap between germline ends came to 12 bases. Per the germline V gene, CDR1 is LNHNV and CDR2 is YYDKDF (reference sequence). The CDR3 DNA reads as TGTGCCACCAGCAGAGTCCCCGGCGGGGCCTACGAGCAGTACTTC. This codes for CATSRVPGGAYEQYF.

V and J are TRBV29-1 and TRBJ2-7; 11 bases are shared with TRBD2. From germline, CDR1 is SQVTM and CDR2 ANQGSEA. The CDR3 runs 12 residues. This CDR3 reads CRLAGDTHEQYF. The CDR3 DNA is TGCAGACTAGCGGGAGATACCCACGAGCAGTACTTC.

In its sample, this clonotype was seen many times. V is TRBV5-1 and J is TRBJ1-5; 9 bases agree with TRBD1. The V segment lost 4 bases and the J segment 1 base; nucleotides outside the gene matches: 3. Germline-derived CDR1 and CDR2 are SGHRS and YFSETQ. The length of the CDR3 is 15 residues. The CDR3 DNA sequence: TGCGCCAGCAGCCCCGGGACAGGGAGCAATCAGCCCCAGCATTTT. This codes for CASSPGTGSNQPQHF.